These T cell receptor beta chains were read from a single sample in a study of blood T cell repertoires in COVID-19. Clones were sequenced by immunoSEQ multiplex PCR, and TCRdb holds only the in-frame ones, with some missing. The repertoire holds roughly 30,000 clones, with about 89% as singletons. Input material: peripheral blood. These receptors originate from a human donor in a cohort sampled during active COVID-19. Each CDR3 is given with its conserved first and last residue.

j_gene | v_gene | CDR3aa
TRBJ2-7 | TRBV24-1 | CATSEYIPGQAYSYEQYF
TRBJ2-7 | TRBV3-1/TRBV3-2 | CASSQADRGPYEQYF
TRBJ2-1 | TRBV6-4 | CASSDFSGAGSNEQFF
TRBJ1-1 | TRBV19 | CASSPRDINTEAFF
TRBJ2-5 | TRBV6-5 | CASSGGVLETQYF
TRBJ2-7 | TRBV19 | CASSGGSGYEQYF
TRBJ2-3 | TRBV6-1 | CASSEALVGGITDTQYF
TRBJ1-5 | TRBV7-8 | CASSRDLYQPQHF
TRBJ1-1 | TRBV13 | CASSDTGTGGTEAFF
TRBJ1-5 | TRBV7-9 | CASSWGQNQPQHF
TRBJ2-1 | TRBV29-1 | CSVERTSGGASPNEQFF
TRBJ2-7 | TRBV18 | CASSDGQLYEQYF
TRBJ1-2 | TRBV5-4 | CASSMETGGEGYTF
TRBJ1-1 | TRBV10-3 | CATRSGNTEAFF
TRBJ2-1 | TRBV5-6 | CASSWTGSSYNEQFF
TRBJ2-5 | TRBV27 | CASSFVDAGVETQYF
TRBJ1-2 | TRBV18 | CASSPGTGQGYGYTF
TRBJ2-3 | TRBV6-4 | CASSSLAGTTDTQYF
TRBJ2-5 | TRBV19 | CASRSTGFIQETQYF
TRBJ1-6 | TRBV11-2 | CASSANLRQGASPLHF
TRBJ1-6 | TRBV19 | CASSSLTGGTPLHF
TRBJ1-2 | TRBV7-2 | CASSLSPGQSFYGYTF
TRBJ2-3 | TRBV7-9 | CASSPFSGGTDTQYF
TRBJ1-6 | TRBV12-5 | CASAPRFRKPNSPLHF
TRBJ2-7 | TRBV7-8 | CASSLALGQGYEQYF
TRBJ1-2 | TRBV29-1 | CSVEQGYGYTF
TRBJ1-2 | TRBV24-1 | CATPGQGVYGYTF
TRBJ1-1 | TRBV19 | CASSKGGNTEAFF
TRBJ1-5 | TRBV27 | CASSLSYSNQPQHF
TRBJ1-1 | TRBV5-1 | CASSLVGGNKAFF
TRBJ2-7 | TRBV5-8 | CASSPRTANFHEQYF
TRBJ1-1 | TRBV30 | CAWSVRQEGSEAFF
TRBJ2-2 | TRBV11-2 | CASSSRASRTGELFF
TRBJ1-2 | TRBV12-2 | CASRLVPSRVPLPFNYGYTF
TRBJ2-1 | TRBV13 | CASSAEDNEQFF
TRBJ2-7 | TRBV10-1 | CASSESGRGPEQYF
TRBJ1-5 | TRBV28 | CASSLWDRVIQPQHF
TRBJ1-5 | TRBV6-1 | CASSEFPGRGSFSGQPQHF
TRBJ1-1 | TRBV11-2 | CASSLVAGATEAFF
TRBJ2-5 | TRBV9 | CASSVGAGGETQYF
TRBJ1-2 | TRBV18 | CASSPSGQYGYTF
TRBJ1-1 | TRBV19 | CASSKDLAEAFF
TRBJ1-2 | TRBV7-9 | CASSLGQGYGYTF
TRBJ2-1 | TRBV2 | CASHWRIAGDNEQFF
TRBJ2-7 | TRBV10-3 | CAISESSRQGSYEQYF
TRBJ1-1 | TRBV7-9 | CASSHEARDTEAFF
TRBJ1-6 | TRBV3-1/TRBV3-2 | CASSQEVAGSPLHF
TRBJ1-2 | TRBV10-3 | CAISVGQAGSYGYTF
TRBJ2-2 | TRBV3-1/TRBV3-2 | CASSQGLSTGELFF
TRBJ2-1 | TRBV19 | CASSAGSASGEQFF